This T cell receptor beta chain was obtained from a study of blood T cell repertoires in COVID-19. Looking at the study overall: T cells, B-cell-depleted T cells, or PBMCs supplied cDNA or gDNA.

Only in-frame clones appear in the TCRdb table, and some are missing; sequencing was by immunoSEQ multiplex PCR. The table has around 500,000 clones, 70% to 90% seen once; the top ten hold less than 2%. The CDR3 has 13 amino acids. With 4 bases clipped from V and 5 bases from J, the junction kept 0 bases outside the gene matches. Germline-derived CDR1 and CDR2 are ENHRY and SYGVKD. Those enrolled, adults aged roughly 18 to 89 years, came from 20 to 25 US areas. In Cohort 3, a recovered donor had either two negative PCRs, clearance, or symptom resolution. This receptor was obtained from a woman in her thirties or forties who had recovered from COVID-19. The chain has TRBV10-3 and TRBJ2-1; 9 nucleotides line up with TRBD1. The material sequenced was PBMCs or T cells enriched from blood (not recorded which). This CDR3 is CAISGTGDNEQFF. CDR3 DNA: TGTGCCATCAGTGGGACAGGGGACAATGAGCAGTTCTTC.